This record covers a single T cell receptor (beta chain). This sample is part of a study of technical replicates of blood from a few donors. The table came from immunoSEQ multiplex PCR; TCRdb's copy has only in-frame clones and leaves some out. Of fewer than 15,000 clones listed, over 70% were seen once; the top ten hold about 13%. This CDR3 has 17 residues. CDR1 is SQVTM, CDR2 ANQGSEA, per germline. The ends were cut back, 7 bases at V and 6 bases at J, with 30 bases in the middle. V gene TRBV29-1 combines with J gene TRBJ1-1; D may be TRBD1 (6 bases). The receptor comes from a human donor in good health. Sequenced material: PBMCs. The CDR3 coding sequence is TGCAGCGCCGAAACCCCATCAGGGGCAGGGTTTGGCGCTGAAGCTTTCTTT. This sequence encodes CSAETPSGAGFGAEAFF.